These T cell receptor beta chains were read from a single sample in a study of early T cells in non-severe SARS-CoV-2 infection. TCRdb re-called the 5' RACE reads with MiXCR, one entry per CDR3 protein. The table has about 42,000 distinct CDR3 sequences, 7.1% seen once. Source material: whole blood. The receptors derive from an adult who was a healthcare worker with PCR-confirmed SARS-CoV-2 infection or an uninfected control (not recorded which). CDR3s include the opening cysteine and the closing phenylalanine or tryptophan. Each record gives: D gene, J gene, clone size, V gene, CDR3 protein, CDR3 DNA. The D gene is left open where the match is weak. Size values are once, few and many counts, or a class for expanded clones, and some rows have none.

>.|TRBJ2-7|many|TRBV15
CATSSLNDIQGYEQYF
TGTGCCACCAGCAGTCTAAACGACATCCAGGGGTACGAGCAGTACTTC
>.|TRBJ1-1|few|TRBV29-1
CSVRQGSGTEAFF
TGCAGCGTTCGTCAGGGAAGTGGGACTGAAGCTTTCTTT
>.|TRBJ2-3|many|TRBV29-1
CSVDSQGLDTQYF
TGCAGCGTTGACTCGCAGGGGTTGGATACGCAGTATTTT
>.|TRBJ1-6|few|TRBV14
CASSRGSPLHF
TGTGCCAGCAGCCGAGGGTCACCCCTCCACTTT
>.|TRBJ1-2|many|TRBV6-6
CASTNGGINYGYTF
TGTGCCAGCACAAACGGCGGAATCAACTATGGCTACACCTTC
>.|TRBJ1-2|many|TRBV6-4
CASRDTYGYTF
TGTGCCAGCAGGGACACCTATGGCTACACCTTC
>TRBD1|TRBJ1-6|.|TRBV20-1
CSAHGTGDSPLHF
TGCAGTGCCCATGGGACAGGGGATTCACCCCTCCACTTT
>.|TRBJ1-3|many|TRBV20-1
CSARDGSTRNTIYF
TGCAGTGCAAGAGACGGCTCTACCAGAAACACCATATATTTT
>.|TRBJ1-2|few|TRBV10-3
CAISESETAYGYTF
TGTGCCATCAGTGAGTCCGAAACGGCCTATGGCTACACCTTC
>.|TRBJ1-1|many|TRBV6-5
CASSQGRGDTEAFF
TGTGCCAGCAGCCAAGGAAGGGGGGACACTGAAGCTTTCTTT
>.|TRBJ1-2|many|TRBV7-9
CASSLKRPMDGDYGYTF
TGTGCCAGCAGCTTAAAGCGCCCGATGGACGGGGACTATGGCTACACCTTC
>TRBD1|TRBJ1-2|many|TRBV3-1
CASSPGGGNYGYTF
TGTGCCAGCAGCCCAGGGGGCGGAAACTATGGCTACACCTTC
>.|TRBJ1-3|.|TRBV12-3/TRBV12-4
CASSRDGGNTIYF
TGTGCCAGCAGTAGGGACGGTGGAAACACCATATATTTT
>.|TRBJ2-7|.|TRBV27
CASSRAIGGGTYEQYF
TGTGCCAGCAGTAGAGCTATAGGAGGAGGGACCTACGAGCAGTACTTC
>TRBD1|TRBJ2-1|.|TRBV12-3/TRBV12-4
CASSQPGQGSNEQFF
TGTGCCAGCAGTCAACCGGGACAGGGTTCCAATGAGCAGTTCTTC
>TRBD2|TRBJ2-1|many|TRBV7-6
CASSAPSGGWNEQFF
TGTGCCAGCAGCGCACCTAGCGGGGGGTGGAATGAGCAGTTCTTC
>TRBD1|TRBJ2-3|few|TRBV6-5
CASSRQGPDTQYF
TGTGCCAGCAGTCGACAGGGGCCAGATACGCAGTATTTT
>.|TRBJ1-1|.|TRBV5-4
CASSPILRNTEAFF
TGTGCCAGCAGCCCGATACTTAGGAACACTGAAGCTTTCTTT
>.|TRBJ1-1|.|TRBV30
CAWKVSGRVTEAFF
TGTGCCTGGAAGGTGTCAGGGAGGGTCACTGAAGCTTTCTTT
>.|TRBJ1-2|few|TRBV7-3
CASSFDVLGMGYTF
TGTGCCAGCAGCTTCGACGTCCTAGGGATGGGCTACACCTTC
>.|TRBJ2-7|.|TRBV7-2
CASSFRTNSYEQYF
TGTGCCAGCAGCTTTAGGACTAACTCCTACGAGCAGTACTTC
>TRBD2|TRBJ2-1|many|TRBV20-1
CSARAGLAGGSDVNEQFF
TGCAGTGCTAGAGCCGGCCTAGCCGGGGGGAGTGATGTGAATGAGCAGTTCTTC
>.|TRBJ1-1|many|TRBV20-1
CSARDLRWELMNTEAFF
TGCAGTGCTAGAGATTTACGTTGGGAGCTTATGAACACTGAAGCTTTCTTT
>TRBD1|TRBJ1-6|few|TRBV7-9
CASSLETTGRNSPLHF
TGCGCCAGCAGCTTAGAGACGACAGGGCGAAATTCACCCCTCCACTTT
>.|TRBJ1-1|many|TRBV12-3/TRBV12-4
CASLLGPAVGEAFF
TGTGCCAGCCTCTTAGGCCCGGCAGTGGGTGAGGCTTTCTTT
>TRBD1|TRBJ2-2|many|TRBV6-5
CASSYSQGRSGELFF
TGTGCCAGCAGTTACTCACAGGGGCGTAGCGGGGAGCTGTTTTTT
>.|TRBJ2-7|.|TRBV12-3/TRBV12-4
CASSSIREQYF
TGTGCCAGCAGCTCGATACGAGAGCAGTACTTC
>.|TRBJ1-3|.|TRBV6-2/TRBV6-3
CASSDNGRHQGNTIYF
TGTGCCAGCAGTGATAACGGACGGCATCAAGGAAACACCATATATTTT
>.|TRBJ1-3|.|TRBV10-3
CAISESTYTIYF
TGTGCCATCAGTGAGTCGACTTACACCATATATTTT
>.|TRBJ1-2|.|TRBV5-6
CASSLVEGNGYTF
TGTGCCAGCAGCTTGGTGGAGGGAAATGGCTACACCTTC
>.|TRBJ1-1|many|TRBV7-9
CASSLAFFPGSSDTEAFF
TGTGCCAGCAGCTTAGCCTTTTTCCCGGGTTCCTCTGACACTGAAGCTTTCTTT
>.|TRBJ2-1|.|TRBV18
CASSLQGMNEQFF
TGTGCCAGCTCACTGCAGGGGATGAATGAGCAGTTCTTC
>.|TRBJ1-4|many|TRBV10-3
CAISDTRAENEKLFF
TGTGCCATCAGTGACACCCGGGCGGAAAATGAAAAACTGTTTTTT
>.|TRBJ1-2|few|TRBV4-3
CASSQGTASYGYTF
TGCGCCAGCAGCCAAGGGACAGCTTCCTATGGCTACACCTTC
>TRBD2|TRBJ2-7|.|TRBV10-1
CASSPGGNEQYF
TGCGCCAGCAGTCCGGGGGGAAACGAGCAGTACTTC
>.|TRBJ2-1|.|TRBV11-3
CASSSGPRGMEFF
TGTGCCAGCAGCTCCGGACCCAGGGGAATGGAGTTCTTC
>.|TRBJ1-4|many|TRBV5-1
CASSSSGTGPEKLFF
TGCGCCAGCAGCTCCTCCGGGACGGGACCCGAAAAACTGTTTTTT
>.|TRBJ1-1|few|TRBV6-1
CASSPLPAGHAFF
TGTGCCAGCAGCCCATTACCGGCAGGGCACGCTTTCTTT
>.|TRBJ2-7|.|TRBV7-2
CASSLMSGSYEQYF
TGTGCCAGCAGCTTAATGTCAGGGTCCTACGAGCAGTACTTC
>TRBD2|TRBJ2-1|.|TRBV6-2/TRBV6-3
CASSWGGVGEQFF
TGTGCCAGCAGTTGGGGGGGGGTCGGCGAGCAGTTCTTC
>.|TRBJ2-1|many|TRBV5-4
CASSPGSNNEQFF
TGTGCCAGCAGCCCGGGGAGTAACAATGAGCAGTTCTTC
>TRBD1|TRBJ2-2|.|TRBV14
CASSQDPYLRTGSSWDTGELFF
TGTGCCAGCAGTCAAGATCCTTACTTAAGGACAGGGTCATCGTGGGACACCGGGGAGCTGTTTTTT
>.|TRBJ2-7|.|TRBV20-1
CSARDGRATSYEQYF
TGCAGTGCTAGAGATGGGCGGGCGACCTCCTACGAGCAGTACTTC
>.|TRBJ2-3|many|TRBV4-2
CASSQVGGTDTQYF
TGTGCCAGCAGCCAAGTAGGGGGCACAGATACGCAGTATTTT
>.|TRBJ2-5|medium-sized|TRBV20-1
CSARGRGRQGSETQYF
TGCAGTGCTAGAGGGCGAGGGAGGCAGGGCAGTGAGACCCAGTACTTC
>TRBD1|TRBJ2-7|.|TRBV5-1
CASSFGQAGQYF
TGCGCCAGCAGCTTTGGACAGGCCGGGCAGTACTTC
>.|TRBJ1-1|.|TRBV20-1
CSASDSRTEAFF
TGCAGTGCGTCGGACAGTAGGACTGAAGCTTTCTTT
>.|TRBJ1-4|medium-sized|TRBV20-1
CSARGIEKLFF
TGCAGTGCTAGAGGGATTGAAAAACTGTTTTTT
>.|TRBJ1-1|.|TRBV11-2
CASSPQSNTEAFF
TGTGCCAGCAGCCCCCAGTCGAACACTGAAGCTTTCTTT
>.|TRBJ1-6|many|TRBV2
CATFEKGIGPLHF
TGTGCCACCTTCGAAAAGGGTATAGGACCCCTCCACTTT
>.|TRBJ2-2|few|TRBV11-2
CASSPPVTGELFF
TGTGCCAGCAGCCCCCCCGTCACCGGGGAGCTGTTTTTT
>.|TRBJ2-7|few|TRBV7-2
CASSSAGQRVSYEQYF
TGTGCCAGCAGCTCCGCTGGCCAGCGGGTCTCCTACGAGCAGTACTTC
>.|TRBJ2-5|many|TRBV19
CASKEDFEETQYF
TGTGCCAGTAAGGAGGATTTCGAGGAGACCCAGTACTTC
>.|TRBJ2-7|many|TRBV11-2
CASSMGVYEQYF
TGTGCCAGCAGCATGGGTGTCTACGAGCAGTACTTC
>TRBD1|TRBJ1-2|.|TRBV7-2
CASSLFRGQGYGYTF
TGTGCCAGCAGCCTATTCAGGGGGCAAGGCTATGGCTACACCTTC
>.|TRBJ1-2|few|TRBV29-1
CSVVGGPGYGYTF
TGCAGCGTTGTGGGGGGGCCAGGCTATGGCTACACCTTC
>.|TRBJ2-2|few|TRBV18
CASSPGPGELFF
TGTGCCAGCTCACCAGGGCCCGGGGAGCTGTTTTTT
>TRBD2|TRBJ2-1|few|TRBV5-1
CASSLGHSGGAANEQFF
TGCGCCAGCAGCCTAGGACATAGCGGGGGGGCTGCGAATGAGCAGTTCTTC
>.|TRBJ2-3|.|TRBV11-2
CASSLDPTDTDTQYF
TGTGCCAGCAGCTTAGATCCGACGGACACAGATACGCAGTATTTT
>TRBD1|TRBJ2-5|few|TRBV12-3/TRBV12-4
CASSPGTGDPETQYF
TGTGCCAGCAGCCCAGGGACAGGGGACCCAGAGACCCAGTACTTC